The clone carrying this T cell receptor (beta chain) was counted only a few times. Its antigen is currently unknown. TCRdb ran MiXCR on the 5' RACE reads and lists one entry per CDR3 protein. The data contain 1.5 million to 2 million distinct CDR3 sequences, about 31% of them singletons. The data stem from a study of identical twins. Study-wide points: Clonotypes of the beta chain that were abundant in cord blood carried fewer insertions (memory repertoires showed none). Twins showed weaker excess sharing in their beta out-of-frame sequences. Analyses of zero insertions could, in part, be confounded by invariant MAIT and iNKT cells.

This CDR3 is 14 amino acids long. CDR1 is SGHTA and CDR2 is FQGNSA in the germline V gene. J was trimmed by 5 bases and V by 5 bases; bases with no gene match: 6. V is TRBV7-2 and J is TRBJ2-7, with 10 bases that match TRBD1. This receptor was identified in a newborn girl in good health. Sequencing input: cord blood. As DNA, the CDR3 is TGTGCCAGCAGCAAAGACAGGGGGCACGACGAGCAGTACTTC. The encoded protein is CASSKDRGHDEQYF.